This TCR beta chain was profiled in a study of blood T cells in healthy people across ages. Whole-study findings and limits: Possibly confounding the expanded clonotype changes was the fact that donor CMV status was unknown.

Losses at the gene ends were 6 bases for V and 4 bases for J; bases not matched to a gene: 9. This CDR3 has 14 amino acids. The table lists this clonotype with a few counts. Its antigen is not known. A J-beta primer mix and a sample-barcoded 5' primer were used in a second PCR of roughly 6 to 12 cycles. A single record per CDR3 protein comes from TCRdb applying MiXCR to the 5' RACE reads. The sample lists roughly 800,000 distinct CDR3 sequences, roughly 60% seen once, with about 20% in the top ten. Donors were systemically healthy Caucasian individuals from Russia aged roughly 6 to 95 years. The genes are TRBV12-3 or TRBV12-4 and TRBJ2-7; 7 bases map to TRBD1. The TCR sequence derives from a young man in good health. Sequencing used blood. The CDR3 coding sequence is TGTGCCAGCAGAACACAGACAGGGCCGTACGAGCAGTACTTC. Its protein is CASRTQTGPYEQYF.